One and the same sample provided the 6 T cell receptor beta chains below, sequenced in a study of response to subunit inactivated influenza vaccine. Each CDR3 protein is one row after TCRdb ran MiXCR on the RT-PCR reads. Here the sample spans about 170,000 distinct CDR3 sequences, 9.5% to 15% being singletons. This sample was shared with a second study, whose subject was T cells expressing NK-cell markers. That work states: What made the TCR beta cDNA was 5'RACE template switching with UMIs.

The input for sequencing was CD8+ T cells sorted from PBMCs, taken roughly 12 days after vaccination. Source of these receptors: a man aged 50-59 years who received an inactivated influenza vaccine.

This clonotype showed up just a few times. V usage is TRBV15 and J usage is TRBJ1-4; no clear D gene. V lost 4 bases, J lost 8 bases, and 14 bases lay in between. CDR3 length equals 14 residues. Per germline, CDR1 LNHNV and CDR2 YYDKDF (reference sequence). The CDR3 spells CATSTAPFREKLFF. The CDR3 coding sequence is TGTGCCACCAGCACGGCTCCCTTTCGGGAAAAACTGTTTTTT.

This clonotype came up a few times. The chain recombines TRBV12-3 or TRBV12-4 with TRBJ2-1, with 7 bases lining up with TRBD2. J was trimmed by 7 bases and V by 5 bases; bases with no gene match: 14. CDR3 length: 16 residues. The CDR3 nucleotides are TGTGCCAGCAGTGCCCCTAGCGGCCAGAGGTATAATGAGCAGTTCTTC. Translated: CASSAPSGQRYNEQFF.

This chain joins TRBV12-3 or TRBV12-4 and TRBJ2-7, with D maybe TRBD2 (5 bases). Trimming removed 4 bases from V and 7 bases from J, with 8 bases in between. The CDR3 extends over 11 amino acids. The CDR3 DNA reads as TGTGCCAGCAGTTCCAGAGGGGAGCAGTACTTC. Amino acids: CASSSRGEQYF.

The table lists this clonotype with a few counts. The V gene is TRBV5-1, the J gene TRBJ2-3; D perhaps matches TRBD2 (6 bases). This CDR3 comprises 15 residues. V was trimmed by 3 bases and J by 1 base, leaving 12 bases between them. Germline V gene data show CDR1 as SGHRS and CDR2 as YFSETQ. CDR3 DNA: TGCGCCAGCAGCTCGGAGGGCTTCGGCACAGATACGCAGTATTTT. Translated, it gives CASSSEGFGTDTQYF.

This clonotype was detected many times. The V and J genes are TRBV29-1 and TRBJ2-7, with TRBD2 matching over 9 bases. Per the germline V gene, CDR1 is SQVTM and CDR2 is ANQGSEA. The CDR3 spans 16 residues. The junction had 8 bases not matched to a gene; V was cut back by 2 bases and J by 0 bases. CDR3 in amino acids: CSVERRSSGNSYEQYF. As DNA, the CDR3 is TGCAGCGTTGAACGGCGGTCTAGCGGGAACTCCTACGAGCAGTACTTC.

This clonotype was detected only a few times. The rearrangement joins TRBV28 to TRBJ2-5, with TRBD1 identical over 8 bases. The CDR3 runs 13 residues. V was clipped by 7 bases and J by 4 bases; unmatched bases: 5. In germline, CDR1 is MDHEN, CDR2 SYDVKM. CDR3 nucleotides: TGTGCCAGCAAAGGGACAGGCCGAGAGACCCAGTACTTC. Amino acids: CASKGTGRETQYF.